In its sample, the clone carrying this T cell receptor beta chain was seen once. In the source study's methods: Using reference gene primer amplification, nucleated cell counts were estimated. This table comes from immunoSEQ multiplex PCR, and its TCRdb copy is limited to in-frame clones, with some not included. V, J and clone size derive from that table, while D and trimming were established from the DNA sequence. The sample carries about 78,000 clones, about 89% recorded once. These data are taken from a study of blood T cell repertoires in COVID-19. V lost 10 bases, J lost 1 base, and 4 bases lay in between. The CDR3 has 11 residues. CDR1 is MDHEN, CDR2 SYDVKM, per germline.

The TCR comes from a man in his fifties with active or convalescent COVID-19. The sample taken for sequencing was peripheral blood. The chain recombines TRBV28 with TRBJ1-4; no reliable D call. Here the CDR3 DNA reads TGTGCCACTCTAACTAATGAAAAACTGTTTTTT. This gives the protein CATLTNEKLFF.